The present T cell receptor beta chain was sequenced within a study of T cell changes during pregnancy in multiple sclerosis. Method: immunoSEQ multiplex PCR; TCRdb's copy keeps in-frame clones and lacks some. The table includes roughly 40,000 clones, 75% to 95% detected once. The CDR3 is 14 residues long. Germline V gene data show CDR1 as MDHEN and CDR2 as SYDVKM. Trimming shortened V by 8 bases and J by 4 bases, and 15 bases separated the two germline ends. The specimen comprised CD8+ T cells from peripheral blood mononuclear cells, sampled before pregnancy. The source is a female donor with multiple sclerosis, enrolled in a pregnancy study. This chain uses TRBV28 with TRBJ2-1; perhaps TRBD1 as D (6 bases). This CDR3 reads CASLLGQNYNEQFF. The CDR3 DNA reads TGTGCCAGCCTGCTCGGACAGAATTACAATGAGCAGTTCTTC.